This entry lists 10 T cell receptor beta chains sequenced from one sample in a study of T cells in Graves' hyperthyroidism and ophthalmopathy. It was RNA transcripts that yielded the amplified TCR beta CDR3 regions. In the first-round RT-PCR of the TCR CDR3, the HTBI primer set was used. TCRdb reprocessed the multiplex PCR reads with MiXCR, giving one entry per CDR3 protein. The table has around 190,000 distinct CDR3 sequences, about a sixth seen once; the top ten hold roughly 55%. What was sequenced was blood. Receptors originate from a woman between 45 and 60 years old with Graves' hyperthyroidism.

This clonotype was observed many times. The chain joins TRBV28 to TRBJ2-5; no clear D. CDR1 MDHEN and CDR2 SYDVKM come from the germline V gene. The ends were cut back, 6 bases at V and 3 bases at J, with 8 bases in the middle. This CDR3 is 12 amino acids long. CDR3 amino acids: CASSRTKETQYF. For the CDR3, the DNA is TGTGCCAGCAGCCGGACCAAAGAGACCCAGTACTTC.

The CDR3 DNA follows: TGCAGCGTGAGAGGATCCTACGAGCAGTACTTC. This encodes CSVRGSYEQYF. The rearrangement joins TRBV29-1 to TRBJ2-7; D gene ambiguous. The length of the CDR3 is 11 residues. V dropped 6 bases and J dropped 1 base, with 7 bases sitting between them. Germline values: CDR1 SQVTM, CDR2 ANQGSEA.

V is TRBV19 and J is TRBJ2-3; D may be TRBD2 (5 bases). Germline V CDR1 and CDR2: LNHDA, SQIVND (reference sequence). There are 14 residues in the CDR3. Deletions cut 4 bases from V and 0 bases from J, with 8 bases between. The CDR3 is CASSTQRSTDTQYF. The CDR3 nucleotides read TGTGCCAGTAGTACCCAGCGGAGCACAGATACGCAGTATTTT.

This clonotype came up a few times. V is TRBV7-3 and J is TRBJ2-3, with a possible D match to TRBD2 (6 bases). This CDR3 spans 16 amino acids. Germline CDR1 and CDR2: SGHTA and FQGTGA. The V end lost 2 bases, the J end lost 1 base, and 13 bases lay between the germline ends. DNA for the CDR3: TGTGCCAGCAGCTTAGTGGGAGGAGGGGGCACAGATACGCAGTATTTT. Encoded protein: CASSLVGGGGTDTQYF.

This clonotype was seen ten or more times. This chain connects TRBV10-2 to TRBJ2-7; D unresolved. Germline V CDR1 and CDR2: WSHSY, SAAADI. Trimming removed 6 bases at V and 5 bases at J, with 8 bases between. CDR3 length: 11 residues. CDR3 protein: CASRKGNEQYF. The CDR3 DNA reads TGCGCCAGCAGAAAGGGAAACGAGCAGTACTTC.

This clonotype was seen a handful of times. The rearrangement links TRBV15 to TRBJ2-5; D is ambiguous. Trimming stripped 0 bases from V and 7 bases from J, with 12 bases between. The CDR3 has 14 amino acids. CDR1 LNHNV and CDR2 YYDKDF come from the germline V gene (reference sequence). CDR3 DNA: TGTGCCACCAGCAGAGATCTTTCCGCGGCGACCCAGTACTTC. This codes for CATSRDLSAATQYF.

The sample holds many counts of this clonotype. CDR3 DNA sequence: TGTGCCAGCTCACCACCGTCTAGCGGGAGAGAGACCCAGTACTTC. Residues: CASSPPSSGRETQYF. The rearrangement uses TRBV18 and TRBJ2-5, with TRBD2 matching over 10 bases. The ends lost 0 bases at V and 4 bases at J; junction bases unmatched: 2. The germline V gene has CDR1 KGHSH and CDR2 LQKENI. The CDR3 covers 15 residues.

The genes are TRBV5-6 and TRBJ1-2; TRBD1 aligns across 9 bases. The CDR3 spans 16 residues. Germline CDR1 is SGHDT and CDR2 is YYEEEE. The V gene end was trimmed by 4 bases and the J gene end by 4 bases; junction bases not matched to a gene: 11. The CDR3 reads CASSPQGQGGFYGYTF. The CDR3 DNA sequence: TGTGCCAGCAGCCCCCAGGGACAGGGTGGCTTCTATGGCTACACCTTC.

This clonotype was seen ten or more times. The rearrangement uses TRBV6-6 and TRBJ2-7; D gene uncertain. Per germline, CDR1 MNHNY and CDR2 SVGAGI (reference sequence). Trimming took 2 bases from V and 4 from J, leaving 3 bases between them. The CDR3 length is 11 residues. The CDR3 spells CASSYLYEQYF. The DNA of the CDR3 is TGTGCCAGCAGTTACCTGTACGAGCAGTACTTC.

This clonotype was detected ten times or more. The chain carries TRBV5-1 and TRBJ2-3, with D maybe TRBD1 (6 bases). Germline V gives CDR1 SGHRS, CDR2 YFSETQ. The CDR3 loop spans 14 amino acids. With 0 bases removed from V and 4 bases from J, the gap between germline ends came to 9 bases. The CDR3: CASSLGQAPDTQYF. DNA for the CDR3: TGCGCCAGCAGCTTGGGACAGGCCCCAGATACGCAGTATTTT.